This T cell receptor (beta chain) was identified during a study of T cell repertoires in aging, cancer and after chemotherapy (dated by TCRdb to between 2018 and 2020). In the study overall: Six donor age groups were covered, ranging from 30 or younger up to 70 or older, and each group contained at least three individuals. To look at immunoaging and at how T cells reconstitute after chemotherapy, the study profiled TCR beta repertoires in peripheral blood from both healthy donors and cancer patients. Control TCR repertoires from healthy donors were recorded over several months to years, and clear clonal overlap was observed across re-sampling. The cohort comprised 200 to 250 cancer patients, 90 to 94 with hematological and 110 to 130 with solid cancers, plus 95 healthy donors as a reference group. The complete dataset included roughly 8.8 million TCR reads.

CDR1 and CDR2 are drawn from the germline V gene (reference sequence): GTSNPN, SVGIG. The CDR3 has 15 amino acids, counting the end cysteine and phenylalanine. Of the read, only the CDR3 DNA is kept; its 45 bases are in frame from base 1. Germline trimming: 4 bases from V, 6 bases from J; junction bases outside gene matches: 7. Rearranged TRB sequences spanning V, D and J segments were amplified by multiplex touch-down PCR using a mixed TRB-A/B primer pool. Illumina adapters and sample indices were attached to the amplicons in two consecutive PCR reactions using Phusion HS II polymerase. Amplicons were gel-purified with the NucleoSpin Gel and PCR Clean-up kit, then checked with Qubit and an Agilent 2100 Bioanalyzer. Sequencing of the libraries was done on an Illumina MiSeq with paired-end, single-indexed 600-cycle runs. Per the original workflow: MiXCR versions 2.12 and 3.0.5 were used to process TRB sequences. Each unique CDR3 nucleotide sequence was counted as one clone, and only productive sequences with at least two reads were retained. The repertoire metrics were Shannon diversity, evenness, clonality (defined as one minus evenness), and alpha-parameterized diversity profiles covering alpha 0 to 5. The IGoR algorithm was used to compute generation probabilities of clones in paired pre- and post-chemotherapy samples. TCRdb reran the public reads through fastp at Q25 and MiXCR, keeping productive beta chains. Under each unique CDR3 protein, matching rows form one entry showing the most common genes and DNA. The V and J calls follow TCRdb's processing rather than the paper's. Counted in this sample were about 9,200 distinct CDR3 sequences; just under 40% of them appeared once. Around 3.3% of the sample comes from the top ten.

TCR beta rearrangements were amplified from genomic DNA extracted from peripheral blood rather than from sorted cells or RNA. About this clonotype: Its binding antigen is unknown. Base qualities are not recorded, but no much larger clone differs from it by a single base.

What the work shows at the level of the full study, not this receptor alone: The authors noted that the repertoire data do not allow conclusions about immunological memory after chemotherapy. Significantly lower blood TCR diversity and higher clonality were observed in untreated patients with hematological or solid cancers than in age-matched healthy donors. In healthy donors, the decline in TCR diversity with age was mainly explained by loss of richness, whereas in cancer patients loss of evenness was also found to contribute. Median generation probability increased over the chemotherapy interval in both cancer cohorts, suggesting repertoire reconstitution through rebound thymic output.

This clonotype was obtained from a human donor in good health. Here the chain combines TRBV30 and TRBJ1-4; a stretch of 11 junction bases matches TRBD1. The sequenced sample was blood. CDR3 sequence: CAWNTGQGADEKLFF. The nucleotides are TGTGCCTGGAATACCGGACAGGGGGCTGATGAAAAACTGTTTTTT.